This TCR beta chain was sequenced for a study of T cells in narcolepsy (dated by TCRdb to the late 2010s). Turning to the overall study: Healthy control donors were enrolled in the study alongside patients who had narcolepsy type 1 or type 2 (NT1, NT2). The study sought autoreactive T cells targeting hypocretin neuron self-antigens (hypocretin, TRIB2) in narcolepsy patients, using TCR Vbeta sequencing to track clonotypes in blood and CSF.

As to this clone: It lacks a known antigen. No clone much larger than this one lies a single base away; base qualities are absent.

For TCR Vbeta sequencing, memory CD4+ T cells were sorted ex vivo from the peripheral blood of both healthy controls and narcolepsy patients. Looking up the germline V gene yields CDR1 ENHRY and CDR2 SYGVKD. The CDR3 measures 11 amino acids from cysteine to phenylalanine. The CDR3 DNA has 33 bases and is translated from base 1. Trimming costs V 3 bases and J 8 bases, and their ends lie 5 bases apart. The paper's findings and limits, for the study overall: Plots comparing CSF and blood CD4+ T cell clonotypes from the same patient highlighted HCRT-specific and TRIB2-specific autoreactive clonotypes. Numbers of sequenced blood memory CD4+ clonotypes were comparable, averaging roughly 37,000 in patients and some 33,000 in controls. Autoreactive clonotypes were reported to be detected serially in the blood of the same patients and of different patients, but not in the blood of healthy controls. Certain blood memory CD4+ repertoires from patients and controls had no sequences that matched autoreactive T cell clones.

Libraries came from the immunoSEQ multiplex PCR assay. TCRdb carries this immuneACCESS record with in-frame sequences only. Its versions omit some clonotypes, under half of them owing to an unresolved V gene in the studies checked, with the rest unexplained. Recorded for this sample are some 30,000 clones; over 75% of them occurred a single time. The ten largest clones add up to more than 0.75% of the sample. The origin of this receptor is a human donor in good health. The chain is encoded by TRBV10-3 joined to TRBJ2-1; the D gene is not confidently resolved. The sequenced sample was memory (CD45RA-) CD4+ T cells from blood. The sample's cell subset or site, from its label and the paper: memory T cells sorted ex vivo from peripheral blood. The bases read TGTGCCATCAGTGAATTGGATGAGCAGTTCTTC. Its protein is CAISELDEQFF.